This TCR beta chain was captured by sequencing in a study of PD-1 blockade in classical Hodgkin lymphoma. Every patient experienced relapse after autologous stem cell transplantation, and brentuximab vedotin exposure varied. Germline V gives CDR1 MNHEY, CDR2 SMNVEV (reference sequence). The CDR3 loop spans 13 amino acids. V lost 6 bases and J lost 8, with 11 bases in between. In the case of this clone: No antigen is known for it.

Study results and limitations: Lower baseline TCR diversity marked trial partial responders and progressors. By C4D1 there was a significant rise in CD4+ TCR diversity but not in CD8+ TCR diversity. Possible causes of repertoire differences, disease activity or prior therapy, remain undefined.

Data came from immunoSEQ multiplex PCR; TCRdb stores just in-frame clones and leaves some out. The profile shows about 30,000 clones, about 71% of them singletons. The sample in question was peripheral blood mononuclear cells (PBMCs), obtained before the second cycle of nivolumab. J is TRBJ1-6 and V is TRBV27, with D uncertain. This receptor was identified in a human donor with classical Hodgkin lymphoma. The CDR3 DNA reads as TGTGCCAGCAGCCTCCGCCCAGATTCACCCCTCCACTTT. Its translation: CASSLRPDSPLHF.